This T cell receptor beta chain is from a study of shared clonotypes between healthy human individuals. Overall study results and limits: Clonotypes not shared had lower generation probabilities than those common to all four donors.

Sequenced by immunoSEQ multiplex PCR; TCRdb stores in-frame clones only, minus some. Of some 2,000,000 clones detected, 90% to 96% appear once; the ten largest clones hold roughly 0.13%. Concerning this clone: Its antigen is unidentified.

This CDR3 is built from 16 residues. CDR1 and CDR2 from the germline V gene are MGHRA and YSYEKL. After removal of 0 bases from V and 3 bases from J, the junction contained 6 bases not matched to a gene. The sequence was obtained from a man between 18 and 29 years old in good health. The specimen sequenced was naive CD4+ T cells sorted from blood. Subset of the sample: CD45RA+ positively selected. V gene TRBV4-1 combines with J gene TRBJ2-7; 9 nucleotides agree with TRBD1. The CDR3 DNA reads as TGCGCCAGCAGCCAAGATCTTGGGACAGGGAACTACGAGCAGTACTTC. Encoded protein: CASSQDLGTGNYEQYF.